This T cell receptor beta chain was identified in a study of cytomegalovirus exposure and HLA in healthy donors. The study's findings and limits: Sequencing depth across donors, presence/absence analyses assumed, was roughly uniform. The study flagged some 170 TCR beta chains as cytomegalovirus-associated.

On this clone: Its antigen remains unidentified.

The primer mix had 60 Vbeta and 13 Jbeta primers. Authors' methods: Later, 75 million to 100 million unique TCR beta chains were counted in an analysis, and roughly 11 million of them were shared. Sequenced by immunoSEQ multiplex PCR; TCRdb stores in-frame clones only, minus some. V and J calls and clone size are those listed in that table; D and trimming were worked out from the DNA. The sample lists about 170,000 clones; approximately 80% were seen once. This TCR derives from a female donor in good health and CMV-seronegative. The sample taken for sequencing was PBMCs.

The CDR3 nucleotides are TGTGCCAGCAGGGCTCAGAACAGCAATGAGCAGTTCTTC. Translation gives CASRAQNSNEQFF. The chain couples TRBV27 to TRBJ2-1; unclear D gene. Germline lookup yields CDR1 MNHEY and CDR2 SMNVEV (reference sequence). The CDR3 loop spans 13 amino acids. The ends were cut back, 6 bases at V and 6 bases at J, with 12 bases in the middle.